One sample yielded the 3 T cell receptor beta chains listed below, sequenced in a study of neurological immune-mediated disorders (dated by TCRdb to the late 2010s). The method behind the library was 5' RACE. Sequencing was carried out with an Illumina HiSeq 2500. The raw public reads went through TCRdb reprocessing: fastp at Q25, MiXCR clone calling, in-frame beta chains kept. Here each entry gathers all rows of one CDR3 protein and keeps the most common genes and DNA. For this sample there are roughly 62,000 distinct CDR3 sequences; more than 4% appear just once. Less than 3.5% of the sample comes from the top ten. The sample taken for sequencing was PBMCs. The receptors come from a woman between 45 and 65 years old with multiple sclerosis.

This clonotype was found a few times. The chain links TRBV20-1 to TRBJ1-1; D might be TRBD1 (5 bases). Germline lookup yields CDR1 DFQATT and CDR2 SNEGSKA (reference sequence). Trimming cost V 6 bases and J 3 bases, with 17 bases left between them. The CDR3 contains 14 residues. In DNA form, the CDR3 reads TGCAGTGCCACAGGACCCTATGGGGACACTGAAGCTTTCTTT. It specifies CSATGPYGDTEAFF.

This clonotype was counted ten times or more. V is TRBV4-1 and J is TRBJ2-7; D gene ambiguous. The V and J ends lost 1 base and 3 bases respectively, with 13 bases between them. This CDR3 has 15 residues. In germline, CDR1 is MGHRA, CDR2 YSYEKL. The DNA of the CDR3 is TGCGCCAGCAGCCAAGCTCACAGCCCACTCTACGAGCAGTACTTC. Residues: CASSQAHSPLYEQYF.

This clonotype has at least ten counts. This chain connects TRBV11-2 to TRBJ2-5; 10 bases map to TRBD1. V lost 7 bases and J lost 4; bases outside the gene matches: 3. The CDR3 is 13 residues long. From germline, CDR1 is SGHAT and CDR2 FQNNGV. The DNA of the CDR3 is TGTGCCAGCACCGGACAGGGGGGAGAGACCCAGTACTTC. Translating gives CASTGQGGETQYF.